This paragraph reports one T cell receptor (beta chain). The clone's antigen remains unknown. The record has no base qualities; no much larger clone is one base away. TCRbeta CDR3 regions were amplified from genomic DNA by means of the immunoSEQ Assay, a bias-controlled multiplex PCR. Per the original workflow: Nucleated cell counts per sample were estimated from amplification of reference gene primers within the assay. To quantify the absolute abundance of each unique TCRbeta CDR3 rearrangement, sequence reads were collapsed and filtered. For each sample, productive Simpson clonality was calculated as the square root of Simpson's diversity index across productive rearrangements. Imported from immuneACCESS, the table was reduced by TCRdb to in-frame sequences with V and J called. These copies leave out some clones; in studies compared against another copy, an unresolved V gene accounts for under half, and the cause of the remainder is not known. From that table come the V and J calls and clone size; the DNA was used to work out D and trimming. This sample has 95,000 to 150,000 clones in its table, and around 81% of those were observed once. 3.8% of the sample goes to the ten largest clones.

V is cut back by 4 bases and J by 12 bases, with 5 bases in the junction unmatched. The CDR3 measures 13 amino acids from cysteine to phenylalanine. CDR3 DNA only is kept here, 39 bases in frame from base 1. This record belongs to a study of blood T cell repertoires in COVID-19 (dated by TCRdb to between 2020 and 2021). For context, the study as a whole: Collaborator samples came from the United States, Italy and Spain and covered acute and convalescent phases of COVID-19. The material from the prospective study consisted of cDNA or gDNA derived from T cells, B-cell-depleted T cells, or PBMCs. Subjects who had been exposed to COVID-19, were actively infected with it, or had recovered from it provided the deeply sampled blood TCRbeta repertoires that made up the dataset. The repertoires were released in a freely available public database meant as a resource for research on the immune response to SARS-CoV-2. The samples were drawn from the first 160 participants of the ongoing ImmuneRACE study and from some 1,300 subjects provided by 6 global collaborators. The sample metadata nearly always contained a de-identified subject ID, COVID-19 status, age in years and sex. Where HLA class I and class II types were available, the types were taken from metadata supplied by the sample provider, not from assay-based typing. Broad study findings and their caveats: How much clinical and demographic metadata was included differed by source and by participant, and the metadata was provided uncurated.

Each collaborating institution followed its own protocols to collect whole blood in K2EDTA tubes. For TCRbeta analysis, collaborators shipped samples in one of three forms: frozen whole blood, isolated PBMCs, or DNA extracted from either of those sample types. The chain uses TRBV12-3 or TRBV12-4 and TRBJ1-6; 8 of the junction bases match TRBD1. This TCR was sampled from a woman between 50 and 59 years old with acute or convalescent COVID-19. The specimen was peripheral blood. The nucleotides are TGTGCCAGCAGTTCTCGGACAGGGAGACCCCTCCACTTT. Protein translation: CASSSRTGRPLHF.